The 30 T cell receptor beta chains given below trace back to one sample, sequenced in a study of shared T cell receptors in the human thymus. Clones were read by immunoSEQ multiplex PCR, and TCRdb kept only the in-frame ones, dropping some. The sample lists roughly 710,000 clones, over 75% occurring once. The same specimen was also included in a second study, on human thymus T cells.

Sequencing was carried out using thymocytes. Every receptor here comes from a girl less than two years old with a congenital heart defect.

The rearrangement uses TRBV30 and TRBJ1-6, with D perhaps TRBD1 (5 bases). CDR3 length equals 16 residues. Trimming pared 5 bases from V and 6 bases from J, leaving 20 bases between. Germline V lookup: CDR1 GTSNPN, CDR2 SVGIG (reference sequence). As DNA, the CDR3 is TGTGCCTGGGTCCCCGAGATGGAGGGGATTAATTCACCCCTCCACTTT. Its protein is CAWVPEMEGINSPLHF.

This clone is a singleton in its sample. The chain employs TRBV2 and TRBJ2-5; 8 nucleotides align to TRBD2. CDR1 is SNHLY, CDR2 FYNNEI, per germline. The CDR3 loop spans 15 amino acids. Germline trimming cut 4 bases from V and 6 bases from J; bases unmatched to any gene: 10. CDR3 nucleotide sequence: TGTGCCAGCAGTGGTGGCGGGGGGAGCTTAAAGACCCAGTACTTC. Translation gives CASSGGGGSLKTQYF.

The chain is built from TRBV7-8 and TRBJ2-3; TRBD2 aligns across 14 bases. The CDR3 is 19 amino acids. V was pared by 5 bases and J by 0 bases, with 10 bases of the junction left unmatched. The germline CDR1 and CDR2 sequences are SGHVS and FQNEAQ. The DNA of the CDR3 is TGTGCCAGCAGCGCCCGGACTAGCGGGGGGCTTACTAGCACAGATACGCAGTATTTT. Residues: CASSARTSGGLTSTDTQYF.

The V and J genes are TRBV29-1 and TRBJ1-2; 9 positions match TRBD1. V shed 5 bases and J 3 bases; nucleotides not matched to a gene: 16. Germline V CDR1 and CDR2: SQVTM, ANQGSEA. This CDR3 spans 17 amino acids. This CDR3 is CSVLLNGTGSPDYGYTF. The DNA for the CDR3 is TGCAGCGTTTTACTTAATGGGACAGGGAGCCCGGACTATGGCTACACCTTC.

The chain combines TRBV2 with TRBJ2-3; possible D gene TRBD1, 6 bases. Trimming took off 6 bases at V and 5 bases at J, with 21 bases between the two ends. The CDR3 is 16 amino acids. In germline, CDR1 is SNHLY, CDR2 FYNNEI. The CDR3 bases are TGTGCCAGCAGCGTCCGGGGACAACTCATTAGAGATACGCAGTATTTT. Translation: CASSVRGQLIRDTQYF.

The gene calls are TRBV12-5 and TRBJ2-1, with D tentatively TRBD2 (6 bases). The CDR3 covers 15 residues. Trimming shortened V by 6 bases and J by 6 bases, and 18 bases separated the two germline ends. CDR1 is LGHNT, CDR2 FRNRAP, per germline. CDR3 bases: TGTGCTAGTGGGGAGGGACCTCTCCTATGCAATGAGCAGTTCTTC. Its protein product is CASGEGPLLCNEQFF.

V gene TRBV6-1 combines with J gene TRBJ2-3; 7 bases fit TRBD1. The J segment lost 1 base and the V segment lost 7 bases, leaving 8 bases of the junction unmatched. Germline-derived CDR1 and CDR2 are MNHNS and SASEGT. The length of the CDR3 is 15 residues. The DNA for the CDR3 is TGTGCCAGCACCAAGGACAGGAGTGGCACAGATACGCAGTATTTT. This codes for CASTKDRSGTDTQYF.

The V and J genes are TRBV23-1 and TRBJ2-2, with 9 bases aligning to TRBD1. TRBV23-1 is assigned to the ORF class and has an uncertain function. This CDR3 spans 15 amino acids. CDR3 loop: CALDVDRGNTGELFF. The DNA for the CDR3 is TGCGCACTTGACGTGGACAGGGGAAACACCGGGGAGCTGTTTTTT.

The chain employs TRBV29-1 and TRBJ1-1; 10 nucleotides align to TRBD1. The CDR3 runs 18 residues. Per germline, CDR1 SQVTM and CDR2 ANQGSEA. V was pared by 7 bases and J by 3 bases, with 20 bases of the junction left unmatched. The CDR3 DNA reads as TGCAGCGCGAGGGGTAGGGGGACAGGGGTTTTTGGCGACACTGAAGCTTTCTTT. It codes for CSARGRGTGVFGDTEAFF.

The rearrangement links TRBV18 to TRBJ2-3, with 10 bases fitting TRBD2. V lost 3 bases and J lost 4; bases outside the gene matches: 4. Germline V gene lookup returns CDR1 KGHSH and CDR2 LQKENI. This CDR3 is built from 15 residues. The CDR3 nucleotides read TGTGCCAGCTCACCTGCTAGCGGGGGAGCAGATACGCAGTATTTT. Encoded protein: CASSPASGGADTQYF.

This sequence joins TRBV9 and TRBJ2-5; 11 nucleotides line up with TRBD2. Trimming at V came to 3 bases and at J to 2 bases, leaving 12 bases not matched to a gene. This CDR3 is built from 18 residues. Per germline, CDR1 SGDLS and CDR2 YYNGEE. CDR3 in amino acids: CASSAEGGLADIQETQYF. The DNA of the CDR3 is TGTGCCAGCAGCGCGGAGGGGGGACTAGCGGACATTCAAGAGACCCAGTACTTC.

The chain uses TRBV9 and TRBJ1-2; 9 bases are shared with TRBD1. The CDR3 has 23 amino acids. Germline V CDR1 and CDR2: SGDLS, YYNGEE. V lost 3 bases, J lost 2 bases, and 29 bases stayed unmatched. CDR3 residues: CASSAVLSSGGVGQGEGNYGYTF. The CDR3 bases are TGTGCCAGCAGCGCAGTACTTAGTTCGGGCGGGGTGGGACAGGGCGAGGGGAACTATGGCTACACCTTC.

This chain joins TRBV5-1 and TRBJ1-2, with 8 bases matching TRBD1. The germline CDR1 and CDR2 sequences are SGHRS and YFSETQ. J was trimmed by 7 bases and V by 4 bases; bases with no gene match: 9. The CDR3 covers 14 residues. Written as DNA, the CDR3 is TGCGCCAGCAGCCTGGGGGTCGACAGGGGTGGCTACACCTTC. This codes for CASSLGVDRGGYTF.

The genes are TRBV7-2 and TRBJ2-7, with 7 bases aligning to TRBD1. The CDR3 runs 15 residues. J lost 4 bases, V lost 5 bases, and 11 bases had no gene match. CDR1 and CDR2 from the germline V gene are SGHTA and FQGNSA. The CDR3 bases are TGTGCCAGCAGCCCCACCGACAGGGCAAGGTACGAGCAGTACTTC. Protein product: CASSPTDRARYEQYF.

This chain links TRBV19 with TRBJ1-1, with D unclear. CDR1 LNHDA and CDR2 SQIVND come from the germline V gene (reference sequence). The V end lost 9 bases, the J end lost 0 bases, and 17 bases lay between the germline ends. The CDR3 runs to 15 residues. CDR3 sequence: CASQQWHIMNTEAFF. The CDR3 DNA sequence: TGTGCCAGCCAACAGTGGCACATTATGAACACTGAAGCTTTCTTT. Full variable domain (rest looked up from reference TRBV19 and TRBJ1-1): DGGITQSPKYLFRKEGQNVTLSCEQNLNHDAMYWYRQDPGQGLRLIYYSQIVNDFQKGDIAEGYSVSREKKESFPLTVTSAQKNPTAFYLCASQQWHIMNTEAFFGQGTRLTVV.

This CDR3 is CASSTPGQGASTDDQPQHF. CDR3 nucleotide sequence: TGTGCCAGTAGTACCCCGGGACAGGGGGCTTCGACCGACGATCAGCCCCAGCATTTT. The gene calls are TRBV19 and TRBJ1-5; 12 bases map to TRBD1. Germline CDR1 reads LNHDA; CDR2 reads SQIVND (reference sequence). The ends lost 4 bases at V and 5 bases at J; junction bases unmatched: 15. The length of the CDR3 is 19 residues. The full variable domain, rest sourced from reference TRBV19 and TRBJ1-5, is DGGITQSPKYLFRKEGQNVTLSCEQNLNHDAMYWYRQDPGQGLRLIYYSQIVNDFQKGDIAEGYSVSREKKESFPLTVTSAQKNPTAFYLCASSTPGQGASTDDQPQHFGDGTRLSIL.

The chain combines TRBV27 with TRBJ1-2; 8 bases are shared with TRBD1. The CDR3 has 14 amino acids. Per the germline V gene, CDR1 is MNHEY and CDR2 is SMNVEV (reference sequence). V lost 5 bases, J lost 13 bases, and 15 bases stayed unmatched. For the CDR3, the DNA is TGTGCCAGCAGTGCCGCACCTGGGACAGGAGGACGCACCTTC. Amino acid sequence: CASSAAPGTGGRTF.

This chain connects TRBV5-1 to TRBJ2-2; 7 bases agree with TRBD1. The V segment lost 4 bases and the J segment 7 bases; nucleotides outside the gene matches: 7. The germline V gene encodes CDR1 SGHRS and CDR2 YFSETQ. The CDR3 is 14 residues long. The CDR3 here is CASSRTGGGGELFF. DNA for the CDR3: TGCGCCAGCAGCCGGACAGGAGGTGGCGGGGAGCTGTTTTTT. The entire variable domain, with the rest obtained from reference TRBV5-1 and TRBJ2-2, is as follows: KAGVTQTPRYLIKTRGQQVTLSCSPISGHRSVSWYQQTPGQGLQFLFEYFSETQRNKGNFPGRFSGRQFSNSRSEMNVSTLELGDSALYLCASSRTGGGGELFFGEGSRLTVL.

The chain recombines TRBV7-8 with TRBJ2-2; weak D call: TRBD1 (5 bases). V was clipped by 1 base and J by 7 bases, with 10 bases between them. Germline V CDR1 and CDR2: SGHVS, FQNEAQ. CDR3 size: 14 residues. The CDR3: CASSLGVGVGELFF. The CDR3 DNA follows: TGTGCCAGCAGCTTAGGTGTAGGGGTCGGGGAGCTGTTTTTT.

This clone was detected only a few times. At one end the junction does not follow the germline gene, possibly because of a read error. V is TRBV7-7 and J is TRBJ2-5; D not certain. CDR3 length: 13 amino acids. The germline V gene encodes CDR1 SSHAT and CDR2 FNYEAQ (reference sequence). CDR3 coding DNA: TGTGCTAGCAGCTTGACTGGTGGGGAGACCCAGTACTTC. It yields the protein CASSLTGGETQYF.

This chain connects TRBV2 to TRBJ2-5; 12 bases fit TRBD2. The CDR3 consists of 17 residues. J gave up 1 base and V 11 bases, and 14 bases lay outside the gene matches. CDR1 is SNHLY and CDR2 is FYNNEI in the germline V gene. The chain's CDR3 is CARTRLAGDIFQETQYF. The CDR3, as DNA: TGTGCCCGCACACGACTAGCGGGAGATATTTTCCAAGAGACCCAGTACTTC.

The V call is TRBV28, the J call TRBJ1-2; 9 bases map to TRBD1. Trimming cost V 4 bases and J 8 bases; bases outside gene matches: 5. The germline gives CDR1 MDHEN, CDR2 SYDVKM. CDR3 length equals 13 residues. DNA of the CDR3: TGTGCCAGCAGTTGGACAGGGGTAGGGGGCTACACCTTC. It specifies CASSWTGVGGYTF.

As to this clone: This sample includes further DNA sequences coding for the same CDR3. V is TRBV29-1 and J is TRBJ2-1; maybe TRBD1 (6 bases). V gave up 4 bases and J gave up 2 bases, with 21 bases separating them. The CDR3 runs 17 residues. CDR1 and CDR2 (germline): SQVTM, ANQGSEA. The CDR3 nucleotides read TGCAGCGTTGGGGGGAAAGCAAACAGGGAACCCTACAATGAGCAGTTCTTC. This encodes CSVGGKANREPYNEQFF.

This clone was seen just once. In nucleotides, the CDR3 is TGTGCCAGCAGGGGGACAGGGCGAAACACTGAAGCTTTCTTT. Its translation is CASRGTGRNTEAFF. V usage is TRBV2 and J usage is TRBJ1-1; 9 bases are a match to TRBD1. Per the germline V gene, CDR1 is SNHLY and CDR2 is FYNNEI. Trimming at V came to 6 bases and at J to 2 bases, leaving 4 bases not matched to a gene. CDR3 length: 14 amino acids.

The chain has TRBV29-1 and TRBJ2-7; 7 nucleotides align to TRBD1. This CDR3 has 16 amino acids. The V and J ends lost 3 bases and 6 bases, in that order; junction bases with no gene match: 17. CDR1 and CDR2 (germline): SQVTM, ANQGSEA. CDR3 protein: CSVEYPRGDSPFEQYF. CDR3 nucleotide sequence: TGCAGCGTTGAGTATCCCCGTGGGGACAGTCCGTTCGAGCAGTACTTC.

The chain employs TRBV14 and TRBJ1-4; D call uncertain. V dropped 4 bases and J dropped 4 bases, with 10 bases sitting between them. Germline V gene data show CDR1 as SGHDN and CDR2 as FVKESK. This CDR3 has 14 residues. The CDR3 region is CASSPRANNEKLFF. The CDR3 nucleotides are TGTGCCAGCAGCCCGCGGGCCAATAATGAAAAACTGTTTTTT.

The V and J genes are TRBV30 and TRBJ1-2; the D is unclear. Trimming removed 7 bases from V and 5 bases from J, with 17 bases in between. The CDR3 is 13 amino acids. In germline, CDR1 is GTSNPN, CDR2 SVGIG (reference sequence). The CDR3 DNA reads as TGTGCCTCTACTAACGGCTTGAGTTATGGCTACACCTTC. Its protein product is CASTNGLSYGYTF.

The genes are TRBV9 and TRBJ1-2; D perhaps matches TRBD1 (5 bases). V dropped 6 bases and J dropped 2 bases, with 5 bases sitting between them. Germline CDR1 and CDR2: SGDLS and YYNGEE. CDR3 length: 11 residues. The CDR3 loop is CASTGNYGYTF. The CDR3 coding sequence is TGTGCCAGCACAGGGAACTATGGCTACACCTTC.

This clone has only a few counts. V and J are TRBV5-6 and TRBJ2-3; 11 bases are a match to TRBD1. The CDR3 is 14 residues long. The germline V gene encodes CDR1 SGHDT and CDR2 YYEEEE. The CDR3 loop reads CGGGTGGYTDTQYF. The CDR3 DNA follows: TGTGGGGGTGGGACAGGGGGATACACAGATACGCAGTATTTT.

The J gene is TRBJ2-5, the V gene TRBV2; TRBD2 might be the D (5 bases). This CDR3 region has 12 residues. V was clipped by 10 bases and J by 5 bases, with 14 bases between them. The V gene's germline CDR1 is SNHLY and CDR2 FYNNEI. The CDR3 DNA reads TGTGCCATACAGACGGGAAGGGAGACCCAGTACTTC. This sequence encodes CAIQTGRETQYF.